This T cell receptor (beta chain) was obtained from a study of neurological immune-mediated disorders. Comments on this clonotype: This sequence may be a read error, since a much larger clone differs from it by one base. The CDR3 does not end in the conserved phenylalanine or tryptophan, so this is likely a read error.

CDR3 length equals 15 residues. V was clipped by 3 bases and J by 6 bases; unmatched bases: 8. 5'RACE with 10-nucleotide random UMIs produced the cDNA. TCRdb processed the 5' RACE reads anew with MiXCR; each CDR3 protein has one entry. The sample lists under 45,000 distinct CDR3 sequences; around 4% were seen once. The clonotype comes from a man under 40 with multiple sclerosis. This chain connects TRBV12-3 or TRBV12-4 to TRBJ2-3; 8 bases are a match to TRBD1. What was sequenced was PBMCs. Here the CDR3 DNA reads TGTGCCAGCAGTTTTAGTGACAGGGGCGGGGATACGCAGTATATT. Protein sequence: CASSFSDRGGDTQYI.